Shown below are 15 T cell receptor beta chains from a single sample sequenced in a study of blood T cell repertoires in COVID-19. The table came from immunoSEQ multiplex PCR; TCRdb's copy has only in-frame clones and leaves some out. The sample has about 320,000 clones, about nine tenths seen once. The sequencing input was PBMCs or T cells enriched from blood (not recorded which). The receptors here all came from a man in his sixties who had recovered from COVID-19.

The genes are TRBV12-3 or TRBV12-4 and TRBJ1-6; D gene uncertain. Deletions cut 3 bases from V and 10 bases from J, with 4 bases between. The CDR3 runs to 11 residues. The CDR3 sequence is CASSLRSPLHF. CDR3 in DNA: TGTGCCAGCAGTTTGCGATCACCCCTCCACTTT.

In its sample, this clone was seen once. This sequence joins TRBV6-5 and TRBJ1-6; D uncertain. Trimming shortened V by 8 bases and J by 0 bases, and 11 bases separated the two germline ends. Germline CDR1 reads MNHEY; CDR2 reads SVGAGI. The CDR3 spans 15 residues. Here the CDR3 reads CASQLSFSYNSPLHF. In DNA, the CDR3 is TGTGCCAGCCAACTGTCCTTCTCCTATAATTCACCCCTCCACTTT.

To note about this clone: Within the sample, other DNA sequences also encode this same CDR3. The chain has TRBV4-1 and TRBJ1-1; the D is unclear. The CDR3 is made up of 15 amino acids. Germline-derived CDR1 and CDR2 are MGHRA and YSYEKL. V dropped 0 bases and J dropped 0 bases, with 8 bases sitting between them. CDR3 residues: CASSQEGRVNTEAFF. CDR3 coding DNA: TGCGCCAGCAGCCAAGAAGGTCGGGTGAACACTGAAGCTTTCTTT.

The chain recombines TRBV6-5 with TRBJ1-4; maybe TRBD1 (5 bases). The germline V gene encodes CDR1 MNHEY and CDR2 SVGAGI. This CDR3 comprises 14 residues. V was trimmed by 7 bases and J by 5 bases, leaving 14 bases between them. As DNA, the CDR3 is TGTGCCAGCAACGCGGGGGGACTGAATGAAAAACTGTTTTTT. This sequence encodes CASNAGGLNEKLFF.

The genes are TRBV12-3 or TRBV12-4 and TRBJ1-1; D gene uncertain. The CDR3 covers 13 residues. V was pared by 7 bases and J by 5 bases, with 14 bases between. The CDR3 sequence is CASTTSGRTEAFF. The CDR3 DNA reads TGTGCCAGCACCACATCAGGTAGAACTGAAGCTTTCTTT.

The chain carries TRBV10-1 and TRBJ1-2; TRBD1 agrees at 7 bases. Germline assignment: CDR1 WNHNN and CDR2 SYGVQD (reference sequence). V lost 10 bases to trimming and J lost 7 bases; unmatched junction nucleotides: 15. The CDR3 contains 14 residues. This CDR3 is CANSPGGIMSGYTF. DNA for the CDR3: TGCGCCAACAGCCCAGGGGGGATTATGTCTGGCTACACCTTC.

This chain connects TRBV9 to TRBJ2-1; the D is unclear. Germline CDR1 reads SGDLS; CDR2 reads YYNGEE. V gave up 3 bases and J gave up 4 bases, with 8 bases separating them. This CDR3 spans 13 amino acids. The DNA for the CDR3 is TGTGCCAGCAGCGGAGAGATTTACAATGAGCAGTTCTTC. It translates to CASSGEIYNEQFF.

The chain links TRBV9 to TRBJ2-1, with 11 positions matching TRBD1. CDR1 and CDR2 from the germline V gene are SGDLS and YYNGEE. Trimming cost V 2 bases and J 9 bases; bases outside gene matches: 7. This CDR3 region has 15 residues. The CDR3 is CASSVGQGADSEQFF. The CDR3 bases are TGTGCCAGCAGCGTTGGACAGGGGGCAGACAGTGAGCAGTTCTTC. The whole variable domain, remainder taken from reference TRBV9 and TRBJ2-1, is DSGVTQTPKHLITATGQRVTLRCSPRSGDLSVYWYQQSLDQGLQFLIQYYNGEERAKGNILERFSAQQFPDLHSELNLSSLELGDSALYFCASSVGQGADSEQFFGPGTRLTVL.

CDR3 sequence: CASKTPPNTEAFF. As DNA, the CDR3 is TGCGCCAGCAAAACACCACCGAACACTGAAGCTTTCTTT. This chain links TRBV5-1 with TRBJ1-1; D gene ambiguous. The CDR3 runs to 13 residues. Trimming took off 6 bases at V and 1 base at J, with 10 bases between the two ends. In germline, CDR1 is SGHRS, CDR2 YFSETQ.

The CDR3 nucleotides are TGTGCCAGCAGTTACGAGGGTCGAACAGATACGCAGTATTTT. Amino acid sequence: CASSYEGRTDTQYF. The rearrangement joins TRBV6-5 to TRBJ2-3, with D possibly TRBD2 on 5 matching bases. With 2 bases removed from V and 3 bases from J, the gap between germline ends came to 9 bases. The CDR3 contains 14 residues. The germline gives CDR1 MNHEY, CDR2 SVGAGI.

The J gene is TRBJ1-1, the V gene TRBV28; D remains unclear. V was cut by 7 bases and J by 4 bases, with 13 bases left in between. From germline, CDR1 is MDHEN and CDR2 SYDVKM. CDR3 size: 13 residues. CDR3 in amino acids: CASNVFAGTEAFF. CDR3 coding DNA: TGTGCCAGCAATGTTTTTGCGGGCACTGAAGCTTTCTTT.

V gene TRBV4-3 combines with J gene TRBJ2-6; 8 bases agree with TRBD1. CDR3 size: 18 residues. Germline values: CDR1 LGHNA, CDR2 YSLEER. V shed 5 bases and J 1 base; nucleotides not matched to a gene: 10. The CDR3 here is CASSSRNRGASGANVLTF. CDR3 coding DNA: TGCGCCAGCAGCTCACGAAACAGGGGGGCGTCTGGGGCCAACGTCCTGACTTTC.

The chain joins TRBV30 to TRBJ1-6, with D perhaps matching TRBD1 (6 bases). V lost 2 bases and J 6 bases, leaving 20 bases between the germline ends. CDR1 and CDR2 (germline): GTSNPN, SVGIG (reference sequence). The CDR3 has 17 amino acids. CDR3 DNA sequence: TGTGCCTGGAGTACAACCGGGACACCAAGGAGTAATTCACCCCTCCACTTT. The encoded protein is CAWSTTGTPRSNSPLHF.

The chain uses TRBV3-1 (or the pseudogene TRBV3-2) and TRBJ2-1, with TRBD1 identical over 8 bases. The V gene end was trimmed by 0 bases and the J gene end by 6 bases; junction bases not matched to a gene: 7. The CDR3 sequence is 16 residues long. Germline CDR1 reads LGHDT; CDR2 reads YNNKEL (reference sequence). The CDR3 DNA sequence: TGTGCCAGCAGCCAAGAAGGCAGGGGGCTGATCAATGAGCAGTTCTTC. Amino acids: CASSQEGRGLINEQFF.

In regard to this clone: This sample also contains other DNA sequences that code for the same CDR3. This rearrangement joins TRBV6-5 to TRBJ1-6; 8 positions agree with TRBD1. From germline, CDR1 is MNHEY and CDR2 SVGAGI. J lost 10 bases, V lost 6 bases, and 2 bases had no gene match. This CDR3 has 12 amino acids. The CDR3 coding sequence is TGTGCCAGCAGAAACAGGGGGTCACCCCTCCACTTT. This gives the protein CASRNRGSPLHF.